The entry that follows covers one T cell receptor (beta chain) sequence. Using a J-beta primer mix together with a sample-barcoded 5' primer, a second PCR was run for roughly 6 to 11 cycles. Each CDR3 protein is one row after TCRdb ran MiXCR on the 5' RACE reads. The sample contains about 810,000 distinct CDR3 sequences, under 40% of which appear only once. The sample originates from a study of blood T cells in healthy people across ages. This CDR3 has 13 residues. Trimming cost V 9 bases and J 7 bases; bases outside gene matches: 9. From germline, CDR1 is SGHDT and CDR2 YYEEEE. The receptor was isolated from a man aged 18 to 35 in good health. J is TRBJ2-1 and V is TRBV5-6, with 8 positions matching TRBD2. Sequences were obtained from blood. CDR3 nucleotide sequence: TGTGCCAACATTCCCGGGGGGGCGAATGAGCAGTTCTTC. Amino acid sequence: CANIPGGANEQFF.